These T cell receptor beta chains were read from a single sample in a study of early T cells in non-severe SARS-CoV-2 infection. TCRdb fed the 5' RACE reads into MiXCR, producing one record per CDR3 protein. The sample carries tens of thousands of distinct CDR3 sequences, 4.9% recorded once. Sequencing was done on a sample of whole blood. All receptors derive from an adult who was a healthcare worker with PCR-confirmed SARS-CoV-2 infection or an uninfected control (not recorded which). The CDR3 runs from the conserved cysteine through the conserved F or W. D genes are given only for firm matches. A row's size may be missing; if present it is once, few, many or a size class.

clone size	J gene	D gene	V gene	CDR3 DNA	CDR3 protein
few	TRBJ2-7	TRBD1	TRBV9	TGTGCCAGCAGCGGGGGACAGGGAGGACACGAGCAGTACTTC	CASSGGQGGHEQYF
few	TRBJ2-6	.	TRBV6-2/TRBV6-3	TGTGCCAGCAGTTTTCTTCACCAGGGTTCTGGGGCCAACGTCCTGACTTTC	CASSFLHQGSGANVLTF
.	TRBJ2-1	TRBD2	TRBV5-1	TGCGCCAGCAGCTTGGAGGGACTAGCGGTCAATGAGCAGTTCTTC	CASSLEGLAVNEQFF
many	TRBJ1-4	.	TRBV7-9	TGTGCCAGCAGCTTAGGAGACAGCCCGAATGAAAAACTGTTTTTT	CASSLGDSPNEKLFF
many	TRBJ2-2	.	TRBV9	TGTGCCAGCAGCGTAGACGGACGGTACACCGGGGAGCTGTTTTTT	CASSVDGRYTGELFF
many	TRBJ2-3	TRBD2	TRBV29-1	TGCAGCGTAGCGAAAGCGGGGGGAGGCACAGATACGCAGTATTTT	CSVAKAGGGTDTQYF
many	TRBJ1-2	.	TRBV30	TGTGCCTGGAATCTAGGGGGGAAGGACTATGGCTACACCTTC	CAWNLGGKDYGYTF
few	TRBJ1-2	TRBD1	TRBV10-3	TGTGCCATCAGTGGAACAGGGGAAGATGGCTACACCTTC	CAISGTGEDGYTF
few	TRBJ2-2	.	TRBV4-2	TGTGCCAGCAGCCAAGATTTGAGGGGTGGTCTGACCGGGGAGCTGTTTTTT	CASSQDLRGGLTGELFF
many	TRBJ2-7	.	TRBV20-1	TGCAGTGCCCAAGATTCAGGTTCCTACGAGCAGTACTTC	CSAQDSGSYEQYF
few	TRBJ2-7	.	TRBV5-1	TGCGCCAGCAGCCATACAGGGATGGGCTCCTACGAGCAGTACTTC	CASSHTGMGSYEQYF
few	TRBJ1-3	TRBD1	TRBV7-2	TGTGCCAGCAGCTTACGAGCTCAGGGGGCTGGAAACACCATATATTTT	CASSLRAQGAGNTIYF
few	TRBJ2-3	TRBD2	TRBV6-5	TGTGCCAGCAGTCCTACTCGACTAGCGGGAGGCCGCACAGATACGCAGTATTTT	CASSPTRLAGGRTDTQYF
.	TRBJ1-4	.	TRBV7-9	TGTGCCAGCAGCGCCCCAGGTGCAACTAATGAAAAACTGTTTTTT	CASSAPGATNEKLFF
many	TRBJ2-7	TRBD1	TRBV7-8	TGTGCCAGCAGCCAGGACAGGGGTTACGAGCAGTACTTC	CASSQDRGYEQYF
many	TRBJ1-6	.	TRBV5-1	TGCGCCAGCAGCTTGCACGGACGGGACAATTCACCCCTCCACTTT	CASSLHGRDNSPLHF
.	TRBJ2-7	.	TRBV4-2	TGTGCCAGCAGCCAAATCTACTCAGGGGGGGGCTACGAGCAGTACTTC	CASSQIYSGGGYEQYF
many	TRBJ2-3	.	TRBV5-4	TGTGCCAGCAGAGCAGGGAGCGGGACAGATACGCAGTATTTT	CASRAGSGTDTQYF
.	TRBJ1-1	TRBD1	TRBV13	TGTGCCAGCAGCCCGGGACAGGGGAACACTGAAGCTTTCTTT	CASSPGQGNTEAFF
many	TRBJ2-1	TRBD1	TRBV7-2	TGTGCCAGCAGACCCAACCAGGGGGATGAGCAGTTCTTC	CASRPNQGDEQFF
many	TRBJ2-7	.	TRBV7-9	TGTGCCAGCAGCGCGACAGTCTACGAGCAGTACTTC	CASSATVYEQYF
many	TRBJ2-4	TRBD1	TRBV6-6	TGTGCCAGCAAAGGGACAGGGTCACAATTAGCCAAAAACATTCAGTACTTC	CASKGTGSQLAKNIQYF
many	TRBJ2-5	.	TRBV5-6	TGTGCCAGCAGCTTGGAGGCGGAGACCCAGTACTTC	CASSLEAETQYF
many	TRBJ1-1	.	TRBV5-1	TGCGCCAGCAGCCCCCCGGGGGCGGGGAACACTGAAGCTTTCTTT	CASSPPGAGNTEAFF
many	TRBJ1-6	.	TRBV28	TGTGCCAGCAGGGAGGAACAGGATGACTCCTATAATTCACCCCTCCACTTT	CASREEQDDSYNSPLHF
.	TRBJ1-1	TRBD1	TRBV10-2	TGCGCCAGCAGCGAAACGGACAGGGCGGGCCCTGAAGCTTTCTTT	CASSETDRAGPEAFF
few	TRBJ2-7	.	TRBV6-1	TGTGCCAGCAGTGTCAGGGGCCAGTACGAGCAGTACTTC	CASSVRGQYEQYF
many	TRBJ1-1	TRBD1	TRBV2	TGTGCCAGCAGTTCCTTACAGGGGGACACTGAAGCTTTCTTT	CASSSLQGDTEAFF
.	TRBJ2-2	.	TRBV12-3/TRBV12-4	TGTGCCACCACTACGGGGAGAAGAGGAACCGGGGAGCTGTTTTTT	CATTTGRRGTGELFF
many	TRBJ2-5	TRBD1	TRBV19	TGTGCCAGCTCTAACCCGGGACAGGGAAAGGAGACCCAGTACTTC	CASSNPGQGKETQYF
many	TRBJ2-1	TRBD2	TRBV20-1	TGCAGTGCTAGAGATCTAGCGGGAGGAGGGAATGAGCAGTTCTTC	CSARDLAGGGNEQFF
many	TRBJ1-6	.	TRBV18	TGTGCCAGCTCACGTGCGGGAAACTATAATTCACCCCTCCACTTT	CASSRAGNYNSPLHF
many	TRBJ1-1	.	TRBV6-9	TGTGCCAGCCTCGAATGGAGGCATATGAACACTGAAGCTTTCTTT	CASLEWRHMNTEAFF
.	TRBJ2-5	TRBD1	TRBV19	TGTGCCAGTAGTCTGGGGACAGTTCTTCAAGAGACCCAGTACTTC	CASSLGTVLQETQYF
many	TRBJ2-2	TRBD2	TRBV20-1	TGCAGTGCAACTAGCGGGAGTTGGGCCGGGGAGCTGTTTTTT	CSATSGSWAGELFF
few	TRBJ2-1	TRBD1	TRBV7-9	TGTGCCAGCAGCTCGGACAGGGGGGAATACAATGAGCAGTTCTTC	CASSSDRGEYNEQFF
few	TRBJ1-1	.	TRBV20-1	TGCAGTGCTCCCAGACAGAACACTGAAGCTTTCTTT	CSAPRQNTEAFF
few	TRBJ2-3	TRBD2	TRBV11-2	TGTGCCAGCAGCTTCGCCGGGACTAGCGGCGCAGATACGCAGTATTTT	CASSFAGTSGADTQYF
many	TRBJ2-3	TRBD1	TRBV5-1	TGCGCCAGCAGCTTGGGACAGGGCAGCACAGATACGCAGTATTTT	CASSLGQGSTDTQYF
many	TRBJ2-7	TRBD2	TRBV29-1	TGCAGCGTTGAAGTTGTGGGACTACCTTACGAGCAGTACTTC	CSVEVVGLPYEQYF
many	TRBJ2-6	.	TRBV3-1	TGTGCCAGCAGCCCGGACACCTCTGGGGCCAACGTCCTGACTTTC	CASSPDTSGANVLTF
many	TRBJ2-5	TRBD2	TRBV7-9	TGTGCCAGCAGCTCCCCAGGGACTAGCGGGAGGGAGACCCAGTACTTC	CASSSPGTSGRETQYF
few	TRBJ2-7	TRBD2	TRBV20-1	TGCAGTGCTAGACCGACTAGCGGGAGGGCCGTCAACGAGCAGTACTTC	CSARPTSGRAVNEQYF
.	TRBJ2-7	TRBD1	TRBV28	TGTGCCAGCAGTACAGGGGGCTTCTACGAGCAGTACTTC	CASSTGGFYEQYF
many	TRBJ1-5	TRBD1	TRBV7-9	TGTGCCAGCAGCTCGACAGGGGGTGATCAGCCCCAGCATTTT	CASSSTGGDQPQHF
few	TRBJ2-3	.	TRBV20-1	TGCAGTGCTAGAGATAAGATGATTGGCGGCACAGATACGCAGTATTTT	CSARDKMIGGTDTQYF
many	TRBJ1-1	.	TRBV29-1	TGCAGCGTTGAGGGGAGGCTGAACACTGAAGCTTTCTTT	CSVEGRLNTEAFF
many	TRBJ2-7	TRBD2	TRBV6-5	TGTGCCAGCAGTTCCTCAGGCGGGAGGGTGAGTTTCGAGCAGTACTTC	CASSSSGGRVSFEQYF
many	TRBJ2-2	TRBD1	TRBV7-3	TGTGCCAGCAGCCTCCCAGGGGGCAGGGAGCTGTTTTTT	CASSLPGGRELFF
few	TRBJ1-3	.	TRBV18	TGTGCCAGCTCACTGCCCGGGACCTCTGGAAACACCATATATTTT	CASSLPGTSGNTIYF
few	TRBJ1-6	TRBD1	TRBV6-1	TGTGCCAGCAGAGGAGGCAGGGGGGAACGGAATTCACCCCTCCACTTT	CASRGGRGERNSPLHF
many	TRBJ2-7	.	TRBV7-9	TGTGCCAGCAGCCACCCGGGACTTATCTACGAGCAGTACTTC	CASSHPGLIYEQYF